The next 23 T cell receptor beta chains were all read from a single sample in a study of blood T cell repertoires in COVID-19. Data came from immunoSEQ multiplex PCR; TCRdb stores just in-frame clones and leaves some out. The profile shows approximately 300,000 clones, 75% to 90% of them singletons. The sample comprised PBMCs or T cells enriched from blood (not recorded which). The origin of the receptors is a woman aged 25 to 39 who had been exposed to COVID-19.

The rearrangement uses TRBV1 and TRBJ2-1; the DNA was not compared with TRBD2, the D call given in the table. TRBV1 is described as a pseudogene. The CDR3 extends over 17 amino acids. The CDR3 DNA sequence: TGCACCAGCAGCCAAGACCCGGGACTTGCCATTTTTGATGAGCAGTTCTTC. It translates to CTSSQDPGLAIFDEQFF.

This clone has ten or more counts. The V gene is TRBV21-1, the J gene TRBJ1-4; the D call TRBD1 from the table was never checked on the DNA. TRBV21-1 is deemed a pseudogene. The CDR3 loop spans 15 amino acids. The CDR3 sequence: CASSPSRGTAEKLFF. The CDR3 coding sequence is TGTGCCAGCAGCCCTTCAAGGGGAACAGCGGAAAAACTGTTTTTT.

The gene calls are TRBV9 and TRBJ2-1; a possible D gene is TRBD1 (6 bases). This CDR3 spans 13 amino acids. Germline CDR1 reads SGDLS; CDR2 reads YYNGEE. Trimming removed 2 bases from V and 6 bases from J, with 9 bases in between. CDR3 sequence: CASSVARGNEQFF. The CDR3 DNA sequence: TGTGCCAGCAGCGTGGCCAGGGGCAATGAGCAGTTCTTC. Variable domain in full (rest from reference TRBV9 and TRBJ2-1): DSGVTQTPKHLITATGQRVTLRCSPRSGDLSVYWYQQSLDQGLQFLIQYYNGEERAKGNILERFSAQQFPDLHSELNLSSLELGDSALYFCASSVARGNEQFFGPGTRLTVL.

The J gene is TRBJ1-3, the V gene TRBV12-2; TRBD1 reflects the table's D call only, with no check against the DNA. TRBV12-2 corresponds to a pseudogene. This CDR3 contains 17 residues. In DNA form, the CDR3 reads TGTGCAAGTCGCCAGATGGGACAGCCGAGCTCTGGAAACACCATATATTTT. Its protein product is CASRQMGQPSSGNTIYF.

The V gene is TRBV19, the J gene TRBJ2-1; 13 bases line up with TRBD2. After removal of 0 bases from V and 2 bases from J, the junction contained 1 base not matched to a gene. The CDR3 is made up of 17 amino acids. The germline gives CDR1 LNHDA, CDR2 SQIVND (reference sequence). The CDR3: CASSIDGTSGTYNEQFF. CDR3 sequence (DNA): TGTGCCAGTAGTATAGACGGGACTAGCGGGACCTACAATGAGCAGTTCTTC.

This chain connects TRBV19 to TRBJ2-7, with TRBD2 matching 7 bases. V shed 4 bases and J 3 bases; nucleotides not matched to a gene: 3. The CDR3 is made up of 13 amino acids. Per the germline V gene, CDR1 is LNHDA and CDR2 is SQIVND (reference sequence). CDR3 loop: CASSSQRGYEQYF. The DNA for the CDR3 is TGTGCCAGTAGTAGCCAGCGGGGCTACGAGCAGTACTTC.

The chain is built from TRBV7-3 and TRBJ2-5, with a tentative D call TRBD2 (6 bases). Looked up from germline, CDR1 is SGHTA and CDR2 is FQGTGA. The V gene lost 3 bases and the J gene lost 7 bases, with 15 bases spanning the gap. The CDR3 contains 14 residues. CDR3 sequence: CASSFAGPPGTQYF. The CDR3 DNA sequence: TGTGCCAGCAGCTTCGCGGGGCCCCCTGGGACCCAGTACTTC.

The rearrangement links TRBV7-9 to TRBJ2-1; 9 nucleotides agree with TRBD1. The CDR3 length is 14 residues. J lost 9 bases, V lost 4 bases, and 7 bases had no gene match. Germline values: CDR1 SEHNR, CDR2 FQNEAQ (reference sequence). Here the CDR3 DNA reads TGTGCCAGCAGCTCGGACAGGGGAGGAGGTGAGCAGTTCTTC. This translates into CASSSDRGGGEQFF.

The chain uses TRBV12-2 and TRBJ2-5; whether TRBD2, the table's D call, matches the DNA was not checked. TRBV12-2 is classified as a pseudogene. This CDR3 region has 15 residues. CDR3: CASRLRLAAQETQYF. CDR3 DNA: TGTGCAAGTCGCTTGAGATTAGCGGCCCAAGAGACCCAGTACTTC.

The rearrangement uses TRBV5-1 and TRBJ1-4; 7 bases line up with TRBD1. CDR1 is SGHRS and CDR2 is YFSETQ in the germline V gene. This CDR3 comprises 14 residues. After removal of 0 bases from V and 8 bases from J, the junction contained 4 bases not matched to a gene. The chain's CDR3 is CASSLDRGGEKLFF. The CDR3 nucleotides are TGCGCCAGCAGCTTGGACAGGGGTGGAGAAAAACTGTTTTTT.

V and J are TRBV4-3 and TRBJ1-5; 8 bases align to TRBD1. V was pared by 7 bases and J by 0 bases, with 14 bases of the junction left unmatched. Germline CDR1 and CDR2: LGHNA and YSLEER. The CDR3 length is 18 residues. The CDR3 coding sequence is TGCGCCAGCATCAAACAGGGGGGTCCCGGATATAGCAATCAGCCCCAGCATTTT. Amino acids: CASIKQGGPGYSNQPQHF.

The chain links TRBV12-3 or TRBV12-4 to TRBJ1-4, with 10 bases fitting TRBD1. This CDR3 has 13 residues. The junction had 4 bases not matched to a gene; V was cut back by 10 bases and J by 5 bases. DNA for the CDR3: TGTGCCACCCAGACAGGGGGCAATGAAAAACTGTTTTTT. Protein sequence: CATQTGGNEKLFF.

In nucleotides, the CDR3 is TGTGCCAGCAGTTCCAGGGGGCTGATCTATGGCTACACCTTC. This translates into CASSSRGLIYGYTF. This chain links TRBV28 with TRBJ1-2; TRBD1 aligns across 8 bases. The V and J ends lost 4 bases and 4 bases, in that order; junction bases with no gene match: 5. Germline CDR1 is MDHEN and CDR2 is SYDVKM. There are 14 residues in the CDR3.

The chain recombines TRBV18 with TRBJ1-4, with D possibly TRBD1 on 6 matching bases. V was clipped by 1 base and J by 0 bases, with 12 bases between them. CDR3 size: 17 residues. Germline V gene sequence: CDR1 KGHSH, CDR2 LQKENI. The CDR3 DNA reads TGTGCCAGCTCACCACTGACAGGACAGTCAACTAATGAAAAACTGTTTTTT. Its protein product is CASSPLTGQSTNEKLFF.

This chain joins TRBV14 and TRBJ1-6, with unresolved D. The CDR3 extends over 12 amino acids. Looked up from germline, CDR1 is SGHDN and CDR2 is FVKESK. The V gene lost 2 bases and the J gene lost 10 bases, with 6 bases spanning the gap. Here the CDR3 DNA reads TGTGCCAGCAGCCAAAGCTGGTCACCCCTCCACTTT. This gives the protein CASSQSWSPLHF.

This chain uses TRBV19 with TRBJ2-2, with D perhaps matching TRBD1 (6 bases). Germline CDR1 LNHDA, CDR2 SQIVND (reference sequence). The ends were cut back, 5 bases at V and 6 bases at J, with 16 bases in the middle. The CDR3 extends over 15 amino acids. The CDR3 region is CASSLGVRGSGELFF. The DNA for the CDR3 is TGTGCCAGTAGTTTGGGGGTCAGGGGCTCCGGGGAGCTGTTTTTT.

J is TRBJ1-4 and V is TRBV28; D perhaps matches TRBD1 (5 bases). Germline-derived CDR1 and CDR2 are MDHEN and SYDVKM. CDR3 length equals 14 residues. Trimming shortened V by 10 bases and J by 3 bases, and 15 bases separated the two germline ends. CDR3 loop: CATIKGPPNEKLFF. The CDR3 DNA reads as TGTGCCACGATTAAGGGGCCCCCTAATGAAAAACTGTTTTTT.

The chain combines TRBV30 with TRBJ1-2; a weak D match, TRBD1 (5 bases). The CDR3 runs to 13 residues. V shed 4 bases and J shed 8 bases, with 17 bases lying between them. CDR1 and CDR2 (germline): GTSNPN, SVGIG (reference sequence). The CDR3 bases are TGTGCCTGGACTCCGGAGGGGCGCGTAGGCTACACCTTC. As protein: CAWTPEGRVGYTF.

This chain links TRBV2 with TRBJ2-5, with D hard to call. V gave up 8 bases and J gave up 5 bases, with 18 bases separating them. The CDR3 covers 14 residues. Looked up from germline, CDR1 is SNHLY and CDR2 is FYNNEI. CDR3 region: CASVFGRNRETQYF. Written as DNA, the CDR3 is TGTGCCAGCGTTTTTGGGCGCAACCGGGAGACCCAGTACTTC.

This chain connects TRBV28 to TRBJ1-4, with 11 bases identical to TRBD1. Looked up from germline, CDR1 is MDHEN and CDR2 is SYDVKM. V shed 9 bases and J 7 bases; nucleotides not matched to a gene: 7. The CDR3 is 14 residues long. CDR3 amino acids: CASRTGGAIEKLFF. The CDR3 bases are TGTGCCAGTAGGACAGGGGGCGCGATTGAAAAACTGTTTTTT.

This chain links TRBV29-1 with TRBJ2-5, with D perhaps matching TRBD1 (5 bases). Germline CDR1 SQVTM, CDR2 ANQGSEA. The CDR3 covers 12 residues. The V end was cut by 8 bases, the J end by 5 bases, with 15 bases between. CDR3 loop: CSLDSLSETQYF. The CDR3, as DNA: TGCAGCCTAGACAGCCTCTCGGAGACCCAGTACTTC.

CDR3 region: CASSLGTAGGRDTQYF. The CDR3 bases are TGTGCCAGCAGCTTAGGTACAGCGGGGGGGCGTGATACGCAGTATTTT. The J gene is TRBJ2-3, the V gene TRBV7-3; 10 bases are shared with TRBD2. Trimming cost V 2 bases and J 6 bases; bases outside gene matches: 8. Germline CDR1 is SGHTA and CDR2 is FQGTGA. The CDR3 contains 16 residues.

This clone was recorded only once. V and J are TRBV28 and TRBJ1-3; D is uncertain. V lost 4 bases to trimming and J lost 0 bases, with 7 bases between them. The CDR3 has 14 amino acids. The germline gives CDR1 MDHEN, CDR2 SYDVKM. In DNA form, the CDR3 reads TGTGCCAGCAGTTCCATGAGCTCTGGAAACACCATATATTTT. Amino acid sequence: CASSSMSSGNTIYF.